The source of this TCR beta chain is a study of read filtering for tumor transcriptome and immune sequencing. Study details: RNA-seq yielded only about 75 to 1273 TCR reads, IR-seq about 3.5 to 10.27 million.

The library was built from about 0.4 ug RNA with molecular barcoded adaptors for alpha/delta and beta/gamma chains. TCRdb called the reads again in MiXCR, with one record for every CDR3 protein. This sample has over 450 distinct CDR3 sequences, with under 85% found just once. Trimming stripped 5 bases from V and 9 bases from J, with 11 bases between. The CDR3 length is 12 residues. The germline V gene has CDR1 SGHTA and CDR2 FQGTGA. Whole-study findings and limits: Single-read clonotypes: 80% to 90% of IR-seq clonotypes (around 3.5% of reads), around three quarters of RNA-seq clonotypes (roughly 49% of reads). This fraction held mixed bone marrow immune cells after CD138-negative sorting.

Every patient had bone marrow sampled while the disease was active. This clonotype was observed once. The antigen is not known. The TCR was taken from a donor at least 40 years old with multiple myeloma. This table probably holds off-target reads from a library built for another chain. The V call is TRBV7-3, the J call TRBJ2-1, with D hard to call. Sequenced input: a population of CD138-negative cells sorted from bone marrow. Here the CDR3 reads CASSSKAGEQFF. Written as DNA, the CDR3 is TGTGCCAGCAGCAGCAAGGCCGGTGAGCAGTTCTTC.